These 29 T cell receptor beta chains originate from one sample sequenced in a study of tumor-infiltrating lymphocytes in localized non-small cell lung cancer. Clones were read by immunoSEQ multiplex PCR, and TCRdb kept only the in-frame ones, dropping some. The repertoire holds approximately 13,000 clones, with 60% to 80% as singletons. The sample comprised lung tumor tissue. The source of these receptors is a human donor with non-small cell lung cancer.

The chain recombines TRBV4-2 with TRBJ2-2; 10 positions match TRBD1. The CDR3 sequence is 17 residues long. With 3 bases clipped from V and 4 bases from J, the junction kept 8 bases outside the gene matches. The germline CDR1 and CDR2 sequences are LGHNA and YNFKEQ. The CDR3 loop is CASSQAAGQGSTGELFF. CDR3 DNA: TGTGCCAGCAGCCAGGCGGCGGGACAGGGGAGCACCGGGGAGCTGTTTTTT.

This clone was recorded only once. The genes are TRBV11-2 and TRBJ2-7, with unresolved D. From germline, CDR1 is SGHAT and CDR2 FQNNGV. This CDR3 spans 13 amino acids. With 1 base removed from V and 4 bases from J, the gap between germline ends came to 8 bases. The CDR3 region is CASSLGTEYEQYF. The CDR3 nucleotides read TGTGCCAGCAGCTTAGGGACCGAGTACGAGCAGTACTTC.

The CDR3 DNA reads TGTGCCAGCAGCCCGGGGGACAGGGCGAGCTATGGCTACACCTTC. Amino acids: CASSPGDRASYGYTF. The rearrangement links TRBV5-4 to TRBJ1-2; 9 bases agree with TRBD1. Trimming removed 4 bases from V and 4 bases from J; junction bases left unmatched: 8. The V gene's germline CDR1 is SGHNT and CDR2 YYREEE (reference sequence). This CDR3 contains 15 residues.

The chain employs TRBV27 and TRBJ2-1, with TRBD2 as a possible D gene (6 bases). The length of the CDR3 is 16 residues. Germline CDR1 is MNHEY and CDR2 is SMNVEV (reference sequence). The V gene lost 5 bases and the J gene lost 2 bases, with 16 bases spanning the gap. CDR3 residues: CASSKTTGTPYNEQFF. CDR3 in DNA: TGTGCCAGCAGTAAAACGACCGGGACTCCCTACAATGAGCAGTTCTTC.

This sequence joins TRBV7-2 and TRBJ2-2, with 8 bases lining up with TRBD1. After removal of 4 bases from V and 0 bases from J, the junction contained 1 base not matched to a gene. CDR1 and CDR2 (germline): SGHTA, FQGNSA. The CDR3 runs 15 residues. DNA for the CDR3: TGTGCCAGCAGCTCCAGGGGGCCGAACACCGGGGAGCTGTTTTTT. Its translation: CASSSRGPNTGELFF.

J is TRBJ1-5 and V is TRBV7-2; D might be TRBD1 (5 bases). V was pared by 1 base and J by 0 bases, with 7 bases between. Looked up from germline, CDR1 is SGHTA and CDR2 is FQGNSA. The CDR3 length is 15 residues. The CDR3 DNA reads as TGTGCCAGCAGCTTAGGACAGAATAGCAATCAGCCCCAGCATTTT. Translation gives CASSLGQNSNQPQHF.

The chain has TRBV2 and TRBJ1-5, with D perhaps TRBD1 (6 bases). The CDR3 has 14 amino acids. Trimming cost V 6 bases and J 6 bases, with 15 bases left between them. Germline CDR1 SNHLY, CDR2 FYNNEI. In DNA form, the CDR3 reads TGTGCCAGCAGGGGGGGCAGTGCGGGTCAGCCCCAGCATTTT. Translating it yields CASRGGSAGQPQHF.

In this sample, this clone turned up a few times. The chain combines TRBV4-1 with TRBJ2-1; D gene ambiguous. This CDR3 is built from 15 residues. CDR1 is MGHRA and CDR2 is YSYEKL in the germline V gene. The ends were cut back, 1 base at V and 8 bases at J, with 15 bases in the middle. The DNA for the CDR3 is TGCGCCAGCAGCCAAGCGCCTAGGGCTTGGGATGAGCAGTTCTTC. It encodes CASSQAPRAWDEQFF.

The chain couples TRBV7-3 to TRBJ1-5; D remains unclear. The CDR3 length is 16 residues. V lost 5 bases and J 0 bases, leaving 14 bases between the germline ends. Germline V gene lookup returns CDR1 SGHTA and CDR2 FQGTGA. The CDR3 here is CASSPRPYDSNQPQHF. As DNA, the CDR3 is TGTGCCAGCAGCCCACGGCCGTACGATAGCAATCAGCCCCAGCATTTT.

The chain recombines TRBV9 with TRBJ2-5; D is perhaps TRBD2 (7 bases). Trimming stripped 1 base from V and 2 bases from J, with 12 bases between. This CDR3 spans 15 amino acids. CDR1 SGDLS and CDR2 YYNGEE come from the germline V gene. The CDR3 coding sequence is TGTGCCAGCAGCGTATCTCGGGGGGCACAAGAGACCCAGTACTTC. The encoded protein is CASSVSRGAQETQYF.

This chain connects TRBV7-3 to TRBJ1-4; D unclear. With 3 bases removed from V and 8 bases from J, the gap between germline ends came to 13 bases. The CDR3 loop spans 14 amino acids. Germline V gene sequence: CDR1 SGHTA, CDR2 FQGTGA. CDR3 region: CASSFTSRGEKLFF. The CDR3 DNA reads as TGTGCCAGCAGCTTTACATCTAGAGGGGAAAAACTGTTTTTT.

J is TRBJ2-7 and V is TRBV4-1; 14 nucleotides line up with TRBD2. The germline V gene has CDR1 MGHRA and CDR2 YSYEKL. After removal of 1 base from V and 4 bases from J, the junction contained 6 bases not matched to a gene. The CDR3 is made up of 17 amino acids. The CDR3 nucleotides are TGCGCCAGCAGCCAAGCCTTAGGGACTAGCGGGAGTTACGAGCAGTACTTC. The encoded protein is CASSQALGTSGSYEQYF.

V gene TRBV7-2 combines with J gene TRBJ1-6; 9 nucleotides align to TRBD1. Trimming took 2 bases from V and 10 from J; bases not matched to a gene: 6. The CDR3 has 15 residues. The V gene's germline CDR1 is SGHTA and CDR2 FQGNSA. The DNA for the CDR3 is TGTGCCAGCAGCTTAATGGGACAGGGAGGGTCACCCCTCCACTTT. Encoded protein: CASSLMGQGGSPLHF.

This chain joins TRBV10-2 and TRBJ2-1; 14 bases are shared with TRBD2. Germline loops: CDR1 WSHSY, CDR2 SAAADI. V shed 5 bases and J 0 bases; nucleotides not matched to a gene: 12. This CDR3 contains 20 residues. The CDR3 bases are TGCGCCAGCAGTCCCCTCGGACTAGCGGGGGGCCCCAGCTCCTACAATGAGCAGTTCTTC. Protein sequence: CASSPLGLAGGPSSYNEQFF.

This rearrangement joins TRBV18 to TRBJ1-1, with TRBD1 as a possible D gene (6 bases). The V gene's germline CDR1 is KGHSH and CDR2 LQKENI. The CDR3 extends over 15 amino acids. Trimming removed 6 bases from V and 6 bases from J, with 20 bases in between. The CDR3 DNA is TGTGCCAGCTCGCCCACTTGGGGGGCCGGAGCTGAAGCTTTCTTT. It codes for CASSPTWGAGAEAFF. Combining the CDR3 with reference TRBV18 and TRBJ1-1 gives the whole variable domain NAGVMQNPRHLVRRRGQEARLRCSPMKGHSHVYWYRQLPEEGLKFMVYLQKENIIDESGMPKERFSAEFPKEGPSILRIQQVVRGDSAAYFCASSPTWGAGAEAFFGQGTRLTVV.

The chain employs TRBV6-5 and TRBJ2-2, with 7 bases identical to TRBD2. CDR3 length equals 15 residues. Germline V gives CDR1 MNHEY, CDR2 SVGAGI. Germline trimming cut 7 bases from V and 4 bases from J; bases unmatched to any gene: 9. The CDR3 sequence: CASTRSREGTGELFF. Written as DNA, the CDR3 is TGTGCCAGCACCCGGTCCAGGGAGGGCACCGGGGAGCTGTTTTTT.

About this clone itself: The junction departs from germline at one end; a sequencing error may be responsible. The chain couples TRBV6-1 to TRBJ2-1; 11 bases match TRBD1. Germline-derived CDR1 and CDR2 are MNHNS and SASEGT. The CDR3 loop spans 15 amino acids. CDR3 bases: TGTGCCAGCACTGAACGGACAGGGGGCAAAGATGAGCAGTTCTTC. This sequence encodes CASTERTGGKDEQFF.

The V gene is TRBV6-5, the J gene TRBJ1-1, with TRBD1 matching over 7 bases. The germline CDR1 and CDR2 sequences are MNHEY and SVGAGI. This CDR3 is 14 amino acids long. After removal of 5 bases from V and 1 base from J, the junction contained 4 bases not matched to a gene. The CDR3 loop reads CASSPRTGNTEAFF. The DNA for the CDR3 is TGTGCCAGCAGTCCGCGGACAGGGAACACTGAAGCTTTCTTT.

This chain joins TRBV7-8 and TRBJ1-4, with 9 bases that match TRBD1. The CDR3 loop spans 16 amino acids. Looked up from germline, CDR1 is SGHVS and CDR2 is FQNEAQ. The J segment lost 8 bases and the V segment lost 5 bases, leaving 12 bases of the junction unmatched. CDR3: CASSPADRGVEEKLFF. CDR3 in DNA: TGTGCCAGCAGCCCTGCTGACAGGGGGGTAGAGGAAAAACTGTTTTTT.

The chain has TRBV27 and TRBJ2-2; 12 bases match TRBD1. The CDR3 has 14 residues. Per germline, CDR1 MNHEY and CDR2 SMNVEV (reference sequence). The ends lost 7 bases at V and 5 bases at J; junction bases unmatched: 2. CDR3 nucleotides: TGTGCCAGCAAGGGACAGGGGGCAACCGGGGAGCTGTTTTTT. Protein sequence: CASKGQGATGELFF.

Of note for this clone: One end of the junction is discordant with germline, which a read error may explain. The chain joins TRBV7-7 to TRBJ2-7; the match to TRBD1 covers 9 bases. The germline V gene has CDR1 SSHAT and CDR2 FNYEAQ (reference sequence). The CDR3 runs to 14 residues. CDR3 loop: CASSLLGQGSEQYF. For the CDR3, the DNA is TGTGCTAGCAGCCTCCTCGGACAGGGGAGCGAGCAGTACTTC.

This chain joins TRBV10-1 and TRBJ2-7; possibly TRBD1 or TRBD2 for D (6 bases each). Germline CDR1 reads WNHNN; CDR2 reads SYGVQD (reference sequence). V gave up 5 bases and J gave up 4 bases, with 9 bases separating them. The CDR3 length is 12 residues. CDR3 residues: CASSPGAYEQYF. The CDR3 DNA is TGCGCCAGCAGTCCGGGGGCTTACGAGCAGTACTTC.

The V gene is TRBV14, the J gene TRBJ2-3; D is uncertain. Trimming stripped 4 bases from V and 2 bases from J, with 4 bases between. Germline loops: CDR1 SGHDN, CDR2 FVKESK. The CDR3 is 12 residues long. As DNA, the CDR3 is TGTGCCAGCAGCCCGAACACAGATACGCAGTATTTT. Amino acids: CASSPNTDTQYF.

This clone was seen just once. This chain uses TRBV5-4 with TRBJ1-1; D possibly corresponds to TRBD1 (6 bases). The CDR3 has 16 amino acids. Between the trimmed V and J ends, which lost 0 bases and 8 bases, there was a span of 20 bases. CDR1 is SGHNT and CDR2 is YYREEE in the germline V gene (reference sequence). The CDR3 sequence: CASSLGIRGEVREAFF. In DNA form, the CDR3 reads TGTGCCAGCAGCTTGGGTATCAGGGGAGAAGTCAGGGAAGCTTTCTTT.

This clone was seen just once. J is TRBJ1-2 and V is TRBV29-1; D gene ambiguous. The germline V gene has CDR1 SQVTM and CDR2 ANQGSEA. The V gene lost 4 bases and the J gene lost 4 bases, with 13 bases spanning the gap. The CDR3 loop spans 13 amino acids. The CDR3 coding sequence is TGCAGCGTTGGGGCAGGCTCCCGCTATGGCTACACCTTC. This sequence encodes CSVGAGSRYGYTF.

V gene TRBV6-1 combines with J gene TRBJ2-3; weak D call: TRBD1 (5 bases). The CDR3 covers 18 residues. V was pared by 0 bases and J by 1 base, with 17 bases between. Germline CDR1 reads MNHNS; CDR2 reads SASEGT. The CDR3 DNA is TGTGCCAGCAGTGAAGCGCTTCCTAGGGGATGGGGCACAGATACGCAGTATTTT. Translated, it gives CASSEALPRGWGTDTQYF.

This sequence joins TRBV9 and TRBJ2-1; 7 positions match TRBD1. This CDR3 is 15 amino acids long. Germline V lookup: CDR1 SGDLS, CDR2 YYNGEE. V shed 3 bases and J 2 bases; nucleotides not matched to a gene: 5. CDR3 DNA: TGTGCCAGCAGCGCCCGGACAGGAGCCTACAATGAGCAGTTCTTC. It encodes CASSARTGAYNEQFF.

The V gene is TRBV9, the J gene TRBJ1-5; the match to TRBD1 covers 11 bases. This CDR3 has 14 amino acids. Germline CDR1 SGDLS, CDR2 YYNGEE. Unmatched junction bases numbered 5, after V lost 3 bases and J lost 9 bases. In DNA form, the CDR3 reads TGTGCCAGCAGCGCCGGGACAGGGGGTCCGCCCCAGCATTTT. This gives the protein CASSAGTGGPPQHF.

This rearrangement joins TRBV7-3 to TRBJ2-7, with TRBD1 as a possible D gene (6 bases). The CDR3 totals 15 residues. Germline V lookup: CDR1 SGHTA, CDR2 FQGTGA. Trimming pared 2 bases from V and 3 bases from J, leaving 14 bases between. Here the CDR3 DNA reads TGTGCCAGCAGCTTACGGGCCGGGACAAACTACGAGCAGTACTTC. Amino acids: CASSLRAGTNYEQYF.